This is a list of T cell receptor beta chains from one sample in a study of blood T cells in healthy people across ages. Each CDR3 protein is one row after TCRdb ran MiXCR on the 5' RACE reads. Here the sample spans approximately 1.5 million distinct CDR3 sequences, 40% to 45% being singletons. The sample taken for sequencing was blood. The receptor set was obtained from a woman in her late teens or twenties in good health. Both conserved end residues are part of each CDR3.

>TRBV19
CASSQGRGFTYEQYF
>TRBV29-1
CSVGPSVWNEQFF
>TRBV24-1
CATSDTVGTGSSNEQFF
>TRBV4-3
CASSQDHGGHTNEQFF
>TRBV9
CASSVESGEYEQYF
>TRBV7-9
CASRSVLEETQYF
>TRBV5-1
CASSSRDYETQYF
>TRBV7-8
CASSLVMGYSNQPQHF
>TRBV5-1
CASSLDRWNEQFF
>TRBV14
CASSQDQPPLSWALREQFF
>TRBV15
CATSRDARQGGEKLFF
>TRBV3-1
CASFPGYRKAGANEKLFF
>TRBV25-1
CASSRGSSPGGGYTF
>TRBV6-7
CASSYQRTSGIYEQYF
>TRBV4-1
CVSSLRGGTGALNTEAFF
>TRBV6-2/TRBV6-3
CASSWRPSKGETQYF
>TRBV9
CASSESEGRLYGYTF
>TRBV7-8
CASSPKRAPYYNEQYF
>TRBV20-1
CSAPDRVRPYNEQYF
>TRBV6-2/TRBV6-3
CASTIQMTRIYGYTF
>TRBV27
CASSLGNEQFF
>TRBV6-2/TRBV6-3
CASSYGRGNEQYF
>TRBV18
CASSPAGFHEQYF
>TRBV6-2/TRBV6-3
CASSSDFDRLAGKTQYF
>TRBV7-9
CASSLVTGEEAGELFF
>TRBV9
CASSARQGGDEQYF
>TRBV11-2
CASSYEMGYTF
>TRBV6-2/TRBV6-3
CASSYQRYNEQFF
>TRBV28
CASSARANSNYGYTF
>TRBV4-3
CASSVRDRGYTEAFF
>TRBV7-2
CASSLESRPNYGYTF
>TRBV20-1
CSAPPGTSGTNEQYF
>TRBV12-3/TRBV12-4
CASSLGGGVYEQYF
>TRBV12-3/TRBV12-4
CASSFPRLEGAKNIQYF
>TRBV7-3
CASSLSLVQGVANEQYF
>TRBV6-2/TRBV6-3
CASTEAYTGRPQTPQHF
>TRBV20-1
CSASRDRGANEQFF
>TRBV14
CASSQDRPVQETQYF
>TRBV7-9
CSSSQPKETQYF
>TRBV20-1
CSARDRGRDEQYF
>TRBV5-1
CASSFGRIGNYGYTF
>TRBV6-2/TRBV6-3
CASTDRAYNEQYF